This T cell receptor beta chain was documented in a study of shared clonotypes between healthy human individuals. The study's findings and limits: Naive CD4 clonotypes were shared across several donors at roughly 5.5%.

In regard to this clone: Antigen unknown.

Germline V gives CDR1 MNHNS, CDR2 SASEGT. Trimming left V 8 bases short and J 6 bases short, with 17 bases between. CDR3 length: 14 amino acids. Generated by immunoSEQ multiplex PCR, the TCRdb table keeps only in-frame clones and is missing some. The sample holds 600,000 to 750,000 clones, 60% to 80% seen once. The sequence was obtained from a woman in her twenties or thirties in good health. The chain uses TRBV6-1 and TRBJ1-3; TRBD1 might be the D (5 bases). Sequencing was carried out using memory CD4+ T cells sorted from blood. Specified subset: CD45RA-negative fraction. CDR3 sequence: CASEAGQGLNTIYF. DNA of the CDR3: TGTGCCAGCGAGGCGGGGCAGGGCCTAAACACCATATATTTT.